These 26 T cell receptor beta chains share one sample of origin, sequenced in a study of CD8+CD57+ T cells in acquired aplastic anemia. Genomic DNA was employed as the template in profiling TCR beta VDJ and CDR3. TCRdb re-derived calls from the reads in MiXCR, one entry per CDR3 protein. The data contain about 42,000 distinct CDR3 sequences, about 70% of them singletons. The sequenced sample consisted of sorted CD4+, CD8+, or CD8+CD57+ T cells (not recorded which) from PBMCs. These TCRs come from a human donor in good health, serving as a control.

V usage is TRBV7-6 and J usage is TRBJ1-4; D unresolved. The CDR3 sequence is 16 residues long. CDR1 and CDR2 (germline): SGHVS, FNYEAQ. Trimming left V 4 bases short and J 0 bases short, with 12 bases between. This CDR3 reads CASSYRADATNEKLFF. CDR3 DNA: TGTGCCAGCAGCTATCGGGCAGACGCAACTAATGAAAAACTGTTTTTT.

This rearrangement joins TRBV10-2 to TRBJ2-7, with TRBD1 matching over 7 bases. There are 13 residues in the CDR3. Per germline, CDR1 WSHSY and CDR2 SAAADI. J gave up 5 bases and V 8 bases, and 9 bases lay outside the gene matches. The CDR3 reads CASSSDRSNEQYF. The CDR3 coding sequence is TGCGCCAGCTCCTCGGACAGGAGCAACGAGCAGTACTTC.

The chain carries TRBV24-1 and TRBJ2-3, with 8 nucleotides matching TRBD2. The CDR3 is made up of 13 amino acids. The trim removed 9 bases at V and 4 bases at J, leaving 5 bases unmatched. Germline-derived CDR1 and CDR2 are KGHDR and SFDVKD. The CDR3 spells CATQGLVSDTQYF. In nucleotides, the CDR3 is TGTGCCACCCAGGGACTAGTGTCAGATACGCAGTATTTT.

The chain links TRBV24-1 to TRBJ2-7, with 7 bases fitting TRBD1. Trimming at V came to 5 bases and at J to 2 bases, leaving 8 bases not matched to a gene. The CDR3 is 15 residues long. CDR1 is KGHDR and CDR2 is SFDVKD in the germline V gene. CDR3 protein: CATSAWGTVTYEQYF. CDR3 coding DNA: TGTGCCACCAGTGCCTGGGGGACAGTTACCTACGAGCAGTACTTC.

A few counts support this clonotype. The J gene is TRBJ1-1, the V gene TRBV20-1; the D gene is possibly TRBD1 (5 bases). The CDR3 has 15 amino acids. CDR1 is DFQATT, CDR2 SNEGSKA, per germline (reference sequence). V gave up 4 bases and J gave up 0 bases, with 15 bases separating them. CDR3 coding DNA: TGCAGTGCTAATCGGGACGGGCATTTGAACACTGAAGCTTTCTTT. Protein: CSANRDGHLNTEAFF.

In its sample, this clonotype was seen many times. V usage is TRBV6-5 and J usage is TRBJ1-1; D possibly corresponds to TRBD1 (5 bases). The CDR3 length is 14 residues. Between the trimmed V and J ends, which lost 4 bases and 0 bases, there was a span of 9 bases. Germline CDR1 and CDR2: MNHEY and SVGAGI. The DNA for the CDR3 is TGTGCCAGCAGTTGGGGACTGCTGAACACTGAAGCTTTCTTT. The encoded protein is CASSWGLLNTEAFF.

The chain couples TRBV29-1 to TRBJ2-5; 7 bases match TRBD2. The CDR3 runs to 14 residues. The germline V gene encodes CDR1 SQVTM and CDR2 ANQGSEA. Trimming cost V 4 bases and J 1 base; bases outside gene matches: 6. CDR3 sequence: CSVVRERAQETQYF. The CDR3 DNA reads as TGCAGCGTTGTGCGGGAGCGAGCCCAAGAGACCCAGTACTTC.

The chain joins TRBV19 to TRBJ1-5; perhaps TRBD1 as D (5 bases). CDR3 size: 15 residues. Deletions cut 4 bases from V and 4 bases from J, with 14 bases between. Germline V gene data show CDR1 as LNHDA and CDR2 as SQIVND (reference sequence). The CDR3 nucleotides are TGTGCCAGTAGTAGCCAGGGTAGGGGTAATCAGCCCCAGCATTTT. It translates to CASSSQGRGNQPQHF.

The rearrangement joins TRBV2 to TRBJ1-2; perhaps TRBD1 as D (5 bases). The CDR3 extends over 13 amino acids. V lost 5 bases, J lost 4 bases, and 11 bases lay in between. Germline values: CDR1 SNHLY, CDR2 FYNNEI. CDR3 coding DNA: TGTGCCAGCAGTACTTCCAGGGCCTATGGCTACACCTTC. This translates into CASSTSRAYGYTF.

In the case of this clonotype: The germline gene is not matched at one end of the junction; a read error may be the cause. V gene TRBV7-6 combines with J gene TRBJ2-5; 11 bases match TRBD1. The CDR3 runs to 15 residues. CDR1 is SGHVS, CDR2 FNYEAQ, per germline. The CDR3 loop reads CASGLGTGGAETQYF. CDR3 sequence (DNA): TGTGCCAGCGGCTTAGGGACAGGGGGAGCGGAGACCCAGTACTTC. Looking up the rest from reference TRBV7-6 and TRBJ2-5 gives the full variable domain: GAGVSQSPRYKVTKRGQDVALRCDPISGHVSLYWYRQALGQGPEFLTYFNYEAQQDKSGLPNDRFSAERPEGSISTLTIQRTEQRDSAMYRCASGLGTGGAETQYFGPGTRLLVL.

By sample share, this clonotype is medium-sized. The chain carries TRBV2 and TRBJ2-1; D is unclear. The CDR3 spans 13 residues. Deletions cut 2 bases from V and 12 bases from J, with 14 bases between. The germline CDR1 and CDR2 sequences are SNHLY and FYNNEI. CDR3 residues: CASSESSQVGQFF. CDR3 in DNA: TGTGCCAGCAGTGAATCGAGTCAGGTCGGGCAGTTCTTC. The whole variable domain, filled in from reference TRBV2 and TRBJ2-1, reads EPEVTQTPSHQVTQMGQEVILRCVPISNHLYFYWYRQILGQKVEFLVSFYNNEISEKSEIFDDQFSVERPDGSNFTLKIRSTKLEDSAMYFCASSESSQVGQFFGPGTRLTVL.

The rearrangement joins TRBV6-1 to TRBJ2-1, with D possibly TRBD1 on 5 matching bases. The CDR3 sequence is 12 residues long. V was cut by 7 bases and J by 4 bases, with 8 bases left in between. CDR1 is MNHNS, CDR2 SASEGT, per germline. The CDR3 region has the DNA TGTGCCAGCAAGACAGCTTACAATGAGCAGTTCTTC. Its protein is CASKTAYNEQFF.

This clonotype was observed a handful of times. V is TRBV20-1 and J is TRBJ1-2, with 7 nucleotides matching TRBD1. J was trimmed by 6 bases and V by 3 bases; bases with no gene match: 7. This CDR3 region has 13 residues. CDR1 and CDR2 (germline): DFQATT, SNEGSKA (reference sequence). The CDR3 here is CSARVSGTDGYTF. The CDR3 nucleotides are TGCAGTGCTAGGGTTTCCGGGACAGATGGCTACACCTTC.

This clonotype was seen a single time. The CDR3, as DNA: TGTGCCAGCAGTGCATCAGGGGTTGTGAACACTGAAGCTTTCTTT. It codes for CASSASGVVNTEAFF. This chain connects TRBV2 to TRBJ1-1; tentative D call: TRBD1 (6 bases). The length of the CDR3 is 15 residues. Trimming took 4 bases from V and 0 from J, leaving 12 bases between them. Germline CDR1 reads SNHLY; CDR2 reads FYNNEI.

The chain carries TRBV15 and TRBJ2-7; 9 positions match TRBD2. This CDR3 has 14 amino acids. CDR1 is LNHNV and CDR2 is YYDKDF in the germline V gene (reference sequence). After removal of 2 bases from V and 6 bases from J, the junction contained 5 bases not matched to a gene. Written as DNA, the CDR3 is TGTGCCACCAGCAGACCAGCGGGGGGACTCGAGCAGTACTTC. Protein sequence: CATSRPAGGLEQYF.

The rearrangement uses TRBV5-6 and TRBJ2-7; 13 bases line up with TRBD2. From germline, CDR1 is SGHDT and CDR2 YYEEEE. The CDR3 loop spans 16 amino acids. V shed 4 bases, J shed 3 bases, and the junction held 7 bases outside the gene matches. The DNA of the CDR3 is TGTGCCAGCAGCCCCCCGCGACTAGCGGGGGGCTACGAGCAGTACTTC. Amino acids: CASSPPRLAGGYEQYF.

The J gene is TRBJ1-1, the V gene TRBV7-6; D unresolved. The V end was cut by 4 bases, the J end by 4 bases, with 7 bases between. CDR1 is SGHVS and CDR2 is FNYEAQ in the germline V gene. The CDR3 sequence is 12 residues long. This chain's CDR3 is CASSSLTTEAFF. CDR3 in DNA: TGTGCCAGCAGCTCACTGACCACTGAAGCTTTCTTT.

V is TRBV2 and J is TRBJ1-1; TRBD1 matches 10 bases. The trim removed 5 bases at V and 5 bases at J, leaving 2 bases unmatched. The germline V gene encodes CDR1 SNHLY and CDR2 FYNNEI. CDR3 length: 13 residues. The CDR3 is CASSKDRGTEAFF. The CDR3 bases are TGTGCCAGCAGTAAGGACAGGGGGACTGAAGCTTTCTTT.

About this clonotype itself: A read error is possible here, since a much larger clone lies one base away. CDR3 nucleotides: TGCGCCAGCAACGCCGGGACAGGGGTCTACGAGCAGTACTTC. Translation gives CASNAGTGVYEQYF. The J gene is TRBJ2-7, the V gene TRBV10-2, with 10 bases that match TRBD1. The CDR3 consists of 14 residues. Germline CDR1 is WSHSY and CDR2 is SAAADI. V dropped 7 bases and J dropped 3; count of bases not matched to a gene: 6.

This rearrangement joins TRBV19 to TRBJ1-2; D is uncertain. The CDR3 runs 17 residues. V was clipped by 9 bases and J by 0 bases, with 23 bases between them. In germline, CDR1 is LNHDA, CDR2 SQIVND (reference sequence). The CDR3 protein is CASSGTDGRSANYGYTF. Written as DNA, the CDR3 is TGTGCCAGCAGCGGTACGGACGGCCGTTCTGCTAACTATGGCTACACCTTC.

The chain combines TRBV6-1 with TRBJ1-5, with 8 bases fitting TRBD1. V was pared by 5 bases and J by 1 base, with 10 bases of the junction left unmatched. This CDR3 region has 17 residues. The germline V gene has CDR1 MNHNS and CDR2 SASEGT. The CDR3 region is CASSTIRGTGSNQPQHF. The DNA for the CDR3 is TGTGCCAGCAGTACAATCCGGGGGACAGGAAGCAATCAGCCCCAGCATTTT.

This clonotype was observed a single time. The rearrangement joins TRBV29-1 to TRBJ2-1; no clear D gene. The CDR3 length is 13 residues. The ends were cut back, 1 base at V and 7 bases at J, with 11 bases in the middle. From germline, CDR1 is SQVTM and CDR2 ANQGSEA. This chain's CDR3 is CSVEGPAKNEQFF. CDR3 sequence (DNA): TGCAGCGTTGAAGGCCCAGCGAAGAATGAGCAGTTCTTC.

The chain has TRBV19 and TRBJ2-1; unclear D gene. Germline V CDR1 and CDR2: LNHDA, SQIVND (reference sequence). This CDR3 spans 15 amino acids. V was shortened by 2 bases and J by 3 bases, with 11 bases between the two germline ends. CDR3 region: CASSISANNYNEQFF. The CDR3 bases are TGTGCCAGTAGTATATCGGCTAACAACTACAATGAGCAGTTCTTC.

The chain couples TRBV24-1 to TRBJ2-1; D possibly corresponds to TRBD2 (7 bases). V gave up 5 bases and J gave up 7 bases, with 17 bases separating them. From germline, CDR1 is KGHDR and CDR2 SFDVKD. The CDR3 runs to 15 residues. The CDR3 DNA is TGTGCCACCAGTGTGAGGGGGGGCGGCAGGAATGAGCAGTTCTTC. Translation: CATSVRGGGRNEQFF.

The chain employs TRBV25-1 and TRBJ2-2; no firm D call. Germline lookup yields CDR1 MGHDK and CDR2 SYGVNS. This CDR3 is built from 15 residues. V was clipped by 3 bases and J by 1 base, with 9 bases between them. CDR3 DNA sequence: TGTGCCAGCAGTGAGACCCGGCAGAACACCGGGGAGCTGTTTTTT. This gives the protein CASSETRQNTGELFF.

Many counts were recorded for this clonotype. The chain is built from TRBV5-4 and TRBJ2-1; D ambiguous. The CDR3 extends over 14 amino acids. CDR1 and CDR2 from the germline V gene are SGHNT and YYREEE (reference sequence). Trimming took 4 bases from V and 7 from J, leaving 15 bases between them. CDR3 nucleotide sequence: TGTGCCAGCAGCACCGAATCGCCGGCTAATGAGCAGTTCTTC. It is translated as CASSTESPANEQFF.